The clone carrying this T cell receptor beta chain was counted many times. Its antigen is not known. A J-beta primer mix and a sample-barcoded 5' primer were used in a second PCR of about 6 to 12 cycles. TCRdb re-derived calls from the 5' RACE reads in MiXCR, one entry per CDR3 protein. The sample yields hundreds of thousands of distinct CDR3 sequences, 45% to 50% seen once. This CDR3 comprises 12 residues. The germline V gene encodes CDR1 SQVTM and CDR2 ANQGSEA. Trimming removed 8 bases at V and 6 bases at J, with 14 bases between. The data derive from a study of blood T cells in healthy people across ages. Whole-study findings and limits: Whereas aged donors had fewer naive CD4+ cells, long-lived donors had more of them and higher diversity.

Input material: blood. The chain joins TRBV29-1 to TRBJ2-1; D perhaps matches TRBD2 (5 bases). The origin of this receptor is a woman aged 60 to 75 in good health. The CDR3 bases are TGCAGCACCCCTCGGGGATCCAATGAGCAGTTCTTC. Its translation: CSTPRGSNEQFF.